Given below is one TCR beta chain in context. The antigen is undetermined. After autologous stem cell transplantation all patients relapsed, and prior brentuximab vedotin exposure differed between cohorts. Produced via immunoSEQ multiplex PCR; TCRdb's table is partial and in-frame only. The sample records some 64,000 clones, about 87% being singletons. The data were taken from a study of PD-1 blockade in classical Hodgkin lymphoma. In the study overall: Patients were infused with nivolumab 3 mg/kg every 2 weeks. Findings and caveats of the study: The diversity seen at baseline in complete responders resembled that of newly diagnosed patients. At baseline, newly diagnosed patients reportedly showed less TCR diversity than healthy donors.

The CDR3 is 18 residues long. Germline values: CDR1 SGHRS, CDR2 YFSETQ. Trimming removed 2 bases from V and 1 base from J, with 21 bases in between. V gene TRBV5-1 combines with J gene TRBJ2-5, with D perhaps matching TRBD2 (6 bases). This TCR was recovered from a human donor with classical Hodgkin lymphoma. Sequenced material: peripheral blood mononuclear cells (PBMCs), taken at baseline. Written as DNA, the CDR3 is TGCGCCAGCAGCTTTCGGGGGTATCGGGCGGGGAGCCAAGAGACCCAGTACTTC. Amino acids: CASSFRGYRAGSQETQYF.